This record looks at one TCR beta chain sequence and its context. The specificity of this receptor is unknown. No per-base quality is available; no much larger clone lies one base away. This entry belongs to a study of OX40 agonist ivuxolimab in advanced cancers. With respect to the entire study: Ivuxolimab was a fully human IgG2 agonistic monoclonal antibody targeting the costimulatory receptor OX40 (CD134). Partial responses were achieved by three dose-escalation patients, of whom one had hepatocellular carcinoma and two had cutaneous melanoma. Peripheral TCRbeta sequencing was intended to test whether TCR sequence diversity was altered and clonal T-cell expansion was caused by ivuxolimab. Intravenous ivuxolimab was administered to patients every 2 weeks at six dose levels: 0.01, 0.1, 0.3, 1.5, 3 and 10 mg/kg. Of the approximately 50 dose-escalation patients, hepatocellular carcinoma was present in about 20, melanoma in roughly 15, renal cell carcinoma in 9 and head and neck cancer in 9. Prior anti-PD-1, anti-PD-L1 or anti-CTLA-4 therapy was permitted, and checkpoint inhibitors had been received by about 36% of dose-escalation patients. A male proportion of 70% to 90% and a mean age of approximately 60 years, ranging from roughly 23 to 90, were recorded for the dose-escalation cohort. The paper reports the monotherapy dose-escalation portion (N of about 52 patients) of the phase I ivuxolimab trial.

The germline V gene (reference sequence) sets CDR1 to SEHNR and CDR2 to FQNEAQ. The CDR3 measures 12 amino acids from cysteine to phenylalanine. The only DNA kept is the CDR3, 36 bases in frame from the first base. V gives up 5 bases and J gives up 5 bases, and the segment between their germline ends measures 10 bases. For sequencing of the TCRbeta CDR3 region, genomic DNA was extracted from the sorted cells. The immunoSEQ Assay was used for sequencing of TCRbeta CDR3 regions. The source is immuneACCESS, and TCRdb retained only in-frame sequences with V and J called. Part of the clones is not carried over; for the studies checked, unresolved V genes explain less than half of this, and the remainder is unexplained. This sample has 57,000 or so clones in its table, and around 91% of those were observed once. The top ten clones comprise 15% to 20% of the sample. Study-level results and caveats: On average, CD8+ T cells showed more expanded clones than CD4+ T cells after ivuxolimab. Which antigens the clonally expanded peripheral T cells were specific for was not determined. Clonal expansion of both CD4+ and CD8+ blood T cells was observed from baseline to week 6 at doses 0.1 to 3.0 mg/kg. In the 0.1-3.0 mg/kg groups, partial responders had among the lowest normalized peripheral clonal expansion, particularly in CD8+ T cells. Low levels of normalized T-cell clonal expansion were also seen in some patients who did not respond.

The trial excluded patients who had a history of autoimmune disease or who were on systemic immunosuppression. Peripheral blood for TCR sequencing was collected from all dose cohorts at baseline, on cycle 4 day 1, and on cycle 7 day 1. The samples were drawn from a first-in-human, open-label, multicenter phase I dose-escalation trial of ivuxolimab. Adults with locally advanced or metastatic head and neck squamous cell, hepatocellular, melanoma or renal cell carcinoma were enrolled in the trial. Before TCR sequencing, CD4+ T cells and CD8+ T cells were sorted from peripheral blood as separate populations.

This clonotype originated in an adult with an advanced solid tumor such as melanoma, head and neck, liver or kidney cancer. The input for sequencing was CD4+ or CD8+ T cells sorted from blood, taken in a trial of the OX40 agonist ivuxolimab. The V and J genes are TRBV7-9 and TRBJ2-7; TRBD1 might be the D gene, on 6 matching bases. DNA sequence: TGTGCCAGCAGCCCCACAGGGAACGAGCAGTACTTC. This is translated as CASSPTGNEQYF.